This record covers a single TCR beta chain. A much larger clone differs by one base, so this may be a read error. TCRdb analysed the RACE reads with MiXCR anew, one entry per CDR3 protein. The sample yields around 56,000 distinct CDR3 sequences, roughly a tenth seen once. The time point was: pre-sensitization, week 0. Treatment denoted: therapeutic diphenylcyclopropenone sensitization with weekly scalp DPC. Phlebotomy was performed prior to application of every patch test. The template was total RNA from unfractionated whole blood. This sample is part of a study of human T cells and chemical hapten exposure. The specimen was whole blood, collected in connection with sensitization to the hapten diphenylcyclopropenone (DPC). The TCR was taken from a man aged 35-49 years with alopecia areata. Some clones in this sample may be carry-over from other donors' samples.

This CDR3 reads CTSNPGLSSYNSPLHF. The CDR3 region has the DNA TGTACCAGCAACCCGGGACTAAGCTCCTATAATTCACCCCTCCACTTT. The chain couples TRBV28 to TRBJ1-6, with D tentatively TRBD1 (5 bases). The CDR3 has 16 residues. Looked up from germline, CDR1 is MDHEN and CDR2 is SYDVKM.